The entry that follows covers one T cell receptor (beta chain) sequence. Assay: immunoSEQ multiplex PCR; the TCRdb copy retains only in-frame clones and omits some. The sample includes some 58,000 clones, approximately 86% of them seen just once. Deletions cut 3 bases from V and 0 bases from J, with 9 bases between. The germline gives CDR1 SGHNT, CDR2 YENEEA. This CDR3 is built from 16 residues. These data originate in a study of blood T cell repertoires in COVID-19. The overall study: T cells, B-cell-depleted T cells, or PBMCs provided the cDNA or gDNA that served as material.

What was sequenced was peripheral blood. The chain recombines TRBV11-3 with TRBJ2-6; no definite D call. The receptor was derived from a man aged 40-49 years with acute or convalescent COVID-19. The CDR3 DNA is TGTGCCAGCAGCTTGTGGCCTCTCTCTGGGGCCAACGTCCTGACTTTC. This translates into CASSLWPLSGANVLTF.